Shown below are 9 T cell receptor beta chains from a single sample sequenced in a study of OX40 agonist ivuxolimab in advanced cancers. TCRdb keeps only in-frame clones here, not all; method: immunoSEQ multiplex PCR. The profile shows 30,000 to 45,000 clones, less than 80% of them singletons. The sequences come from CD4+ or CD8+ T cells sorted from blood, collected in a trial of the OX40 agonist ivuxolimab. Source of these receptors: an adult with an advanced solid tumor such as melanoma, head and neck, liver or kidney cancer.

This rearrangement joins TRBV5-1 to TRBJ2-5; no definite D call. CDR3 length: 14 residues. V was cut by 4 bases and J by 4 bases, with 14 bases left in between. Germline lookup yields CDR1 SGHRS and CDR2 YFSETQ. CDR3 nucleotides: TGCGCCAGCAGCGCGTCAGTGCAGTTAGAGACCCAGTACTTC. This gives the protein CASSASVQLETQYF.

The V call is TRBV7-9, the J call TRBJ2-3, with D maybe TRBD1 (6 bases). Germline V gene sequence: CDR1 SEHNR, CDR2 FQNEAQ (reference sequence). The CDR3 loop spans 15 amino acids. V lost 5 bases and J 5 bases, leaving 17 bases between the germline ends. CDR3 coding DNA: TGTGCCAGCAGCCCCTCAGGGGCCGCTCGAGATACGCAGTATTTT. Translated: CASSPSGAARDTQYF.

This clone was seen just once. The rearrangement uses TRBV9 and TRBJ2-3, with unresolved D. The CDR3 has 16 amino acids. V was trimmed by 0 bases and J by 4 bases, leaving 15 bases between them. Germline CDR1 is SGDLS and CDR2 is YYNGEE. The CDR3 DNA reads as TGTGCCAGCAGCGTAGGGGCCTCGGGTAGAGCAGATACGCAGTATTTT. Translated: CASSVGASGRADTQYF.

The J gene is TRBJ1-1, the V gene TRBV4-1; TRBD1 matches 7 bases. The CDR3 sequence is 16 residues long. The trim removed 3 bases at V and 5 bases at J, leaving 12 bases unmatched. Germline V gives CDR1 MGHRA, CDR2 YSYEKL. CDR3 region: CASSQDNRGPWTEAFF. CDR3 in DNA: TGCGCCAGCAGCCAGGATAACAGGGGACCTTGGACTGAAGCTTTCTTT.

This chain uses TRBV7-9 with TRBJ2-1; D call uncertain. The CDR3 consists of 13 residues. CDR1 is SEHNR and CDR2 is FQNEAQ in the germline V gene (reference sequence). V was clipped by 1 base and J by 7 bases, with 8 bases between them. The CDR3 reads CASSLGQRNEQFF. The CDR3 DNA reads as TGTGCCAGCAGCTTAGGTCAACGTAATGAGCAGTTCTTC. The full variable domain, with the rest looked up from reference TRBV7-9 and TRBJ2-1, is DTGVSQNPRHKITKRGQNVTFRCDPISEHNRLYWYRQTLGQGPEFLTYFQNEAQLEKSRLLSDRFSAERPKGSFSTLEIQRTEQGDSAMYLCASSLGQRNEQFFGPGTRLTVL.

The chain has TRBV7-6 and TRBJ2-1; D is uncertain. CDR1 and CDR2 (germline): SGHVS, FNYEAQ. This CDR3 has 13 amino acids. V gave up 5 bases and J gave up 5 bases, with 10 bases separating them. The CDR3 DNA is TGTGCCAGCAGCCCGGACCCTAACAATGAGCAGTTCTTC. It specifies CASSPDPNNEQFF.

This clone was counted between two and nine times. The chain has TRBV7-2 and TRBJ2-7; D may be TRBD1 (6 bases). The V end lost 5 bases, the J end lost 6 bases, and 11 bases lay between the germline ends. In germline, CDR1 is SGHTA, CDR2 FQGNSA. This CDR3 has 12 amino acids. As DNA, the CDR3 is TGTGCCAGCAGCCACCGGACAGCCGAGCAGTACTTC. This encodes CASSHRTAEQYF.

The chain combines TRBV10-3 with TRBJ2-1; 15 positions match TRBD2. J was trimmed by 8 bases and V by 5 bases; bases with no gene match: 7. Per the germline V gene, CDR1 is ENHRY and CDR2 is SYGVKD. This CDR3 is built from 16 residues. The CDR3 loop reads CAISPGLAGGKDEQFF. The DNA of the CDR3 is TGTGCCATCAGTCCGGGACTAGCGGGGGGAAAGGATGAGCAGTTCTTC.

This chain joins TRBV12-5 and TRBJ2-1; D is ambiguous. V was pared by 3 bases and J by 7 bases, with 1 base between. The CDR3 has 10 residues. Germline lookup yields CDR1 LGHNT and CDR2 FRNRAP. The CDR3 loop is CASGLNEQFF. CDR3 sequence (DNA): TGTGCTAGTGGTTTAAATGAGCAGTTCTTC.